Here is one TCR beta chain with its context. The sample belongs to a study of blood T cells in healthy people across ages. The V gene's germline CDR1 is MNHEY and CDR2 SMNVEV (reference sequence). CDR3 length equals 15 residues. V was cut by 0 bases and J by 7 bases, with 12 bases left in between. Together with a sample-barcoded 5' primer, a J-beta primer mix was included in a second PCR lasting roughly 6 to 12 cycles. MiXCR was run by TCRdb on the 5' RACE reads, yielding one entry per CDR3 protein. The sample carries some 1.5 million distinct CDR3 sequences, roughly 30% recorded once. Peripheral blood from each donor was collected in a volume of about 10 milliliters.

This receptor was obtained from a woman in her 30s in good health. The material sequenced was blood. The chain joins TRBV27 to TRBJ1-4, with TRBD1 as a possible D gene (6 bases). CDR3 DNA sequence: TGTGCCAGCAGTTTATCCCGGGACACCCGTGAAAAACTGTTTTTT. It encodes CASSLSRDTREKLFF.